These T cell receptor beta chains were read from a single sample in a study of control samples from healthy donors and cancer patients. Sequencing was performed with immunoSEQ multiplex PCR; in TCRdb, only in-frame clones are kept and a portion is missing. The sample carries around 110,000 clones, 70% to 90% recorded once. The sample consisted of blood. Receptors were obtained from a woman in her 70s in good health. Both conserved end residues are part of each CDR3. A D gene is named only where the DNA matches it firmly.

TRBJ1-5,-,15,TRBV5-6,TGTGCCAGCAGCTTGGGGGGGATTAGCAATCAGCCCCAGCATTTT,CASSLGGISNQPQHF
TRBJ1-3,-,14,TRBV7-9,TGTGCCAGCAGCCCACTCGGCGCGGGAAACACCATATATTTT,CASSPLGAGNTIYF
TRBJ2-5,TRBD2,17,TRBV3-1/TRBV3-2,TGTGCCAGCAGCCAAGACGGGCCTAGCGGGGGAAAAGAGACCCAGTACTTC,CASSQDGPSGGKETQYF
TRBJ1-2,-,13,TRBV5-1,TGCGCCAGCAGCTCGGGACGGAGTAATGGCTACACCTTC,CASSSGRSNGYTF
TRBJ2-7,TRBD2,16,TRBV7-2,TGTGCCAGCAGCTTACTGGGACTAGCGGGGGGCTACGAGCAGTACTTC,CASSLLGLAGGYEQYF
TRBJ2-1,TRBD2,16,TRBV10-3,TGTGCCATCAGTGAGTCGCGGCGGGGGGACTACAATGAGCAGTTCTTC,CAISESRRGDYNEQFF
TRBJ2-3,-,15,TRBV24-1,TGTGCCACCGGCCTAGTCGGGGGGCCCACAGATACGCAGTATTTT,CATGLVGGPTDTQYF
TRBJ2-1,-,17,TRBV7-8,TGTGCCAGCAGCTCTCAGCATGGGGCAGGCGCCTTGGATGAGCAGTTCTTC,CASSSQHGAGALDEQFF
TRBJ2-5,-,14,TRBV18,TGTGCCAGCTCACCGCTAGGGAATGAAGAGACCCAGTACTTC,CASSPLGNEETQYF
TRBJ2-7,TRBD1,16,TRBV28,TGTGCCAGCAGTTTATTGCTCGGACAGGGGTTCCACGAGCAGTACTTC,CASSLLLGQGFHEQYF
TRBJ2-2,TRBD2,16,TRBV10-3,TGTGCCATCAGTGAGGTACGGTCGGGGGGCACCGGGGAGCTGTTTTTT,CAISEVRSGGTGELFF
TRBJ1-5,-,13,TRBV2,TGTGCCAGCAGGTGGACTAGCAATCAGCCCCAGCATTTT,CASRWTSNQPQHF
TRBJ1-5,TRBD1,15,TRBV19,TGTGCCAGTAGTATAGGGGTACAGGGGACGCAGCCCCAGCATTTT,CASSIGVQGTQPQHF
TRBJ2-2,TRBD1,14,TRBV19,TGTGCCAGTAGCCAGGGGGTGAGGACCGGGGAGCTGTTTTTT,CASSQGVRTGELFF
TRBJ1-6,-,15,TRBV7-2,TGTGCCAGCAGCTTAGCTTGGATCAGGGGCTCACCCCTCCACTTT,CASSLAWIRGSPLHF
TRBJ1-5,-,14,TRBV3-1/TRBV3-2,TGTGCCAGCAGCCAGGGATTGAGCAATCAGCCCCAGCATTTT,CASSQGLSNQPQHF
TRBJ2-1,-,14,TRBV2,TGTGCCAGCAGCGGGGGCAGCTCCTACAATGAGCAGTTCTTC,CASSGGSSYNEQFF